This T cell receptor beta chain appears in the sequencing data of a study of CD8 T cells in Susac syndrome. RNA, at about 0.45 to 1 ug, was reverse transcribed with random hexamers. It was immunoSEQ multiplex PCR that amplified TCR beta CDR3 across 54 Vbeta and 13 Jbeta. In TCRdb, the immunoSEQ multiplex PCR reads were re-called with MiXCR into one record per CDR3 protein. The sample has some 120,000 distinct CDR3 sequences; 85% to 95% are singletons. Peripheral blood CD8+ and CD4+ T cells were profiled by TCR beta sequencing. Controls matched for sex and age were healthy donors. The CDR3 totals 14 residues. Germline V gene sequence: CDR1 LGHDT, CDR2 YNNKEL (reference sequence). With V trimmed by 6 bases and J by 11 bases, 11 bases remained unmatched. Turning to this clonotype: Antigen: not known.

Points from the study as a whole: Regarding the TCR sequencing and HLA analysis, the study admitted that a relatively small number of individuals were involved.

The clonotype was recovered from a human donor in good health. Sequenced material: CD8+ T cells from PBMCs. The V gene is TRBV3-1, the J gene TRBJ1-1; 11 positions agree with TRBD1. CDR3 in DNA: TGTGCCAGCAGACAACATGGGACAGGGGGAGACGCTTTCTTT. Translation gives CASRQHGTGGDAFF.